Below, 30 T cell receptor beta chains from the same sample are listed, as sequenced in a study of blood T cell repertoires in COVID-19. Libraries were prepared by immunoSEQ multiplex PCR; TCRdb keeps only in-frame clonotypes and omits some of them. This table has some 120,000 clones, around 85% appearing once. The sequencing sample was made of peripheral blood. The receptors were gathered from a human donor in a cohort sampled during active COVID-19.

The rearrangement uses TRBV5-1 and TRBJ2-5, with TRBD2 as a possible D gene (6 bases). Germline lookup yields CDR1 SGHRS and CDR2 YFSETQ. This CDR3 spans 14 amino acids. The ends were cut back, 4 bases at V and 1 base at J, with 11 bases in the middle. CDR3 region: CASSRGSSQETQYF. The CDR3 DNA reads as TGCGCCAGCAGCCGGGGGAGTTCCCAAGAGACCCAGTACTTC.

The gene calls are TRBV5-1 and TRBJ2-3, with D hard to call. The V and J ends lost 4 bases and 6 bases respectively, with 9 bases between them. This CDR3 contains 12 residues. Germline CDR1 and CDR2: SGHRS and YFSETQ. The CDR3 sequence: CASSPARDTQYF. CDR3 DNA: TGCGCCAGCAGCCCCGCGCGGGATACGCAGTATTTT.

J is TRBJ2-5 and V is TRBV5-4, with a tentative D call TRBD2 (5 bases). CDR3 length: 13 residues. Germline CDR1 is SGHNT and CDR2 is YYREEE (reference sequence). Between the trimmed V and J ends, which lost 4 bases and 2 bases, there was a span of 9 bases. The CDR3 bases are TGTGCCAGCAGCCTGGGAGATCAAGAGACCCAGTACTTC. Residues: CASSLGDQETQYF.

The chain links TRBV6-2 or TRBV6-3 to TRBJ2-1; weak D call: TRBD1 (6 bases). The V end was cut by 5 bases, the J end by 5 bases, with 13 bases between. This CDR3 region has 14 residues. The germline CDR1 and CDR2 sequences are MNHEY and SVGEGT. The DNA for the CDR3 is TGTGCCAGCAGTAGGGACATAGCAAACAATGAGCAGTTCTTC. Its translation: CASSRDIANNEQFF.

The rearrangement uses TRBV6-2 or TRBV6-3 and TRBJ1-5; no clear D gene. The V and J ends lost 4 bases and 3 bases respectively, with 13 bases between them. The CDR3 runs to 15 residues. Germline V gene data show CDR1 as MNHEY and CDR2 as SVGEGT. CDR3 in amino acids: CASSSTPGANQPQHF. In DNA form, the CDR3 reads TGTGCCAGCAGTTCCACACCGGGAGCCAATCAGCCCCAGCATTTT.

The chain combines TRBV7-9 with TRBJ1-2, with D perhaps TRBD1 (5 bases). The V gene's germline CDR1 is SEHNR and CDR2 FQNEAQ (reference sequence). The CDR3 length is 16 residues. Trimming stripped 5 bases from V and 5 bases from J, with 21 bases between. The CDR3 DNA sequence: TGTGCCAGCAGCCCCCCTACCGCGGGACGCCCGTATGGCTACACCTTC. Its protein product is CASSPPTAGRPYGYTF. The full variable domain, its missing parts supplied by reference TRBV7-9 and TRBJ1-2, is DTGVSQNPRHKITKRGQNVTFRCDPISEHNRLYWYRQTLGQGPEFLTYFQNEAQLEKSRLLSDRFSAERPKGSFSTLEIQRTEQGDSAMYLCASSPPTAGRPYGYTFGSGTRLTVV.

The chain employs TRBV19 and TRBJ1-4, with TRBD1 identical over 7 bases. V trimming: 6 bases; J trimming: 1 base; junction bases outside the gene matches: 5. The CDR3 consists of 15 residues. Germline CDR1 and CDR2: LNHDA and SQIVND (reference sequence). CDR3 bases: TGTGCCAGTAGGCGACAGGGAGAAACTAATGAAAAACTGTTTTTT. Translation gives CASRRQGETNEKLFF.

The chain couples TRBV5-1 to TRBJ1-5; TRBD1 agrees at 9 bases. CDR3 length equals 15 residues. CDR1 is SGHRS and CDR2 is YFSETQ in the germline V gene. The ends lost 5 bases at V and 7 bases at J; junction bases unmatched: 10. The CDR3 DNA follows: TGCGCCAGCAGGGACACAGGGGGCGCGACCCAGCCCCAGCATTTT. Translating gives CASRDTGGATQPQHF.

The chain links TRBV7-2 to TRBJ2-3, with D hard to call. Germline V gene lookup returns CDR1 SGHTA and CDR2 FQGNSA. V gave up 1 base and J gave up 2 bases, with 10 bases separating them. The length of the CDR3 is 15 residues. CDR3 DNA: TGTGCCAGCAGCTTAGATGGGCAGTACACAGATACGCAGTATTTT. This encodes CASSLDGQYTDTQYF.

This clone came up a few times. CDR3 residues: CASRAGSYNSPLHF. In nucleotides, the CDR3 is TGTGCCAGCAGGGCAGGCTCCTATAATTCACCCCTCCACTTT. The chain employs TRBV2 and TRBJ1-6; D gene unclear. The CDR3 has 14 residues. The V end was cut by 6 bases, the J end by 0 bases, with 6 bases between. Germline assignment: CDR1 SNHLY and CDR2 FYNNEI.

This clone was detected many times. CDR3: CASSLYLNTNYGYTF. The CDR3 nucleotides read TGTGCCAGCAGCTTATATTTAAACACTAACTATGGCTACACCTTC. V gene TRBV7-8 combines with J gene TRBJ1-2; D unclear. The ends were cut back, 2 bases at V and 0 bases at J, with 10 bases in the middle. CDR3 length: 15 residues. The V gene's germline CDR1 is SGHVS and CDR2 FQNEAQ.

As regards this clone: This sample also contains other DNA sequences that code for the same CDR3. The rearrangement joins TRBV6-2 or TRBV6-3 to TRBJ1-1; 7 nucleotides match TRBD1. Germline V gene lookup returns CDR1 MNHEY and CDR2 SVGEGT. J lost 2 bases, V lost 6 bases, and 6 bases had no gene match. The CDR3 totals 14 residues. The CDR3 spells CASSLDRVNTEAFF. The CDR3 region has the DNA TGTGCCAGCAGCTTAGACAGGGTCAACACTGAAGCTTTCTTT.

The chain carries TRBV14 and TRBJ2-3; D remains ambiguous. Between the trimmed V and J ends, which lost 4 bases and 7 bases, there was a span of 9 bases. The germline CDR1 and CDR2 sequences are SGHDN and FVKESK. CDR3 length equals 12 residues. The CDR3 nucleotides read TGTGCCAGCAGCCCCAACAGTAATACGCAGTATTTT. Its translation is CASSPNSNTQYF.

V usage is TRBV9 and J usage is TRBJ2-5; 7 bases are shared with TRBD1. The germline V gene encodes CDR1 SGDLS and CDR2 YYNGEE. This CDR3 contains 14 residues. V trimming: 0 bases; J trimming: 5 bases; junction bases outside the gene matches: 4. The CDR3 protein is CASSVEGGGETQYF. CDR3 nucleotides: TGTGCCAGCAGCGTAGAAGGGGGCGGGGAGACCCAGTACTTC. Based on the CDR3 plus reference TRBV9 and TRBJ2-5, the full variable domain is DSGVTQTPKHLITATGQRVTLRCSPRSGDLSVYWYQQSLDQGLQFLIQYYNGEERAKGNILERFSAQQFPDLHSELNLSSLELGDSALYFCASSVEGGGETQYFGPGTRLLVL.

This clone was counted a single time. The CDR3 reads CASSIVTDSPLHF. The CDR3 nucleotides are TGTGCCAGTAGTATCGTGACAGATTCACCCCTCCACTTT. The genes are TRBV19 and TRBJ1-6; tentative D call: TRBD1 (5 bases). The CDR3 runs to 13 residues. V was pared by 3 bases and J by 8 bases, with 8 bases between. CDR1 and CDR2 from the germline V gene are LNHDA and SQIVND (reference sequence).

This chain links TRBV7-2 with TRBJ1-2, with D possibly TRBD1 on 5 matching bases. Germline V gene lookup returns CDR1 SGHTA and CDR2 FQGNSA. This CDR3 is built from 16 residues. Trimming removed 4 bases at V and 7 bases at J, with 22 bases between. The CDR3 here is CASSSRRGQTWGGYTF. DNA for the CDR3: TGTGCCAGCAGCTCCCGAAGGGGCCAAACCTGGGGTGGCTACACCTTC.

CDR3 nucleotide sequence: TGTGCCAGCAGCTTCCCTCAGGCAGCAGGATCCTATGGCTACACCTTC. It is translated as CASSFPQAAGSYGYTF. V and J are TRBV7-2 and TRBJ1-2; D call uncertain. Trimming pared 3 bases from V and 4 bases from J, leaving 18 bases between. CDR1 is SGHTA and CDR2 is FQGNSA in the germline V gene. The CDR3 contains 16 residues.

This clone turned up a few times. This chain uses TRBV5-6 with TRBJ2-7, with TRBD1 as a possible D gene (6 bases). The CDR3 totals 14 residues. CDR1 is SGHDT, CDR2 YYEEEE, per germline. V lost 4 bases and J lost 6, with 17 bases in between. The CDR3 loop is CASSPNPGTTEQYF. Written as DNA, the CDR3 is TGTGCCAGCAGCCCCAATCCCGGGACAACCGAGCAGTACTTC.

The rearrangement joins TRBV4-3 to TRBJ1-3; D gene ambiguous. CDR3 length equals 15 residues. V lost 4 bases, J lost 0 bases, and 10 bases lay in between. From germline, CDR1 is LGHNA and CDR2 YSLEER. DNA for the CDR3: TGCGCCAGCAGCCCTGATCCGAGCTCTGGAAACACCATATATTTT. This encodes CASSPDPSSGNTIYF.

The V gene is TRBV28, the J gene TRBJ1-1; 8 nucleotides agree with TRBD1. This CDR3 contains 18 residues. The V gene's germline CDR1 is MDHEN and CDR2 SYDVKM. J lost 4 bases, V lost 2 bases, and 15 bases had no gene match. CDR3 in amino acids: CASSLPGGLFVGGTEAFF. CDR3 nucleotides: TGTGCCAGCAGTTTACCAGGGGGCCTGTTCGTAGGCGGCACTGAAGCTTTCTTT.

The genes are TRBV7-2 and TRBJ2-3; 9 positions match TRBD2. Germline CDR1 SGHTA, CDR2 FQGNSA. CDR3 length: 16 residues. The V and J ends lost 3 bases and 3 bases, in that order; junction bases with no gene match: 7. This CDR3 is CASSFGLAITTDTQYF. CDR3 nucleotide sequence: TGTGCCAGCAGCTTCGGACTAGCGATAACAACAGATACGCAGTATTTT.

This chain connects TRBV7-8 to TRBJ1-1, with D possibly being TRBD1 (5 bases). The CDR3 runs to 13 residues. Trimming stripped 6 bases from V and 2 bases from J, with 10 bases between. The germline V gene encodes CDR1 SGHVS and CDR2 FQNEAQ. CDR3 nucleotides: TGTGCCAGCAGATATAGGGGCAACACTGAAGCTTTCTTT. It is translated as CASRYRGNTEAFF.

The V call is TRBV5-1, the J call TRBJ1-5, with TRBD1 matching over 10 bases. In germline, CDR1 is SGHRS, CDR2 YFSETQ. Losses at the gene ends were 5 bases for V and 7 bases for J; bases not matched to a gene: 9. The CDR3 length is 15 residues. Written as DNA, the CDR3 is TGCGCCAGCAGTCCCGGGACAGGGGCTGGCCAGCCCCAGCATTTT. It yields the protein CASSPGTGAGQPQHF.

The genes are TRBV5-1 and TRBJ2-1, with D maybe TRBD2 (5 bases). V dropped 0 bases and J dropped 1 base, with 8 bases sitting between them. Germline assignment: CDR1 SGHRS and CDR2 YFSETQ. The CDR3 is 15 amino acids. CDR3 sequence (DNA): TGCGCCAGCAGCTTGGTGCGGGCTTCCTACAATGAGCAGTTCTTC. Its translation: CASSLVRASYNEQFF.

This clone was observed a single time. The gene calls are TRBV20-1 and TRBJ2-1; the match to TRBD2 covers 10 bases. Trimming removed 3 bases from V and 6 bases from J; junction bases left unmatched: 14. The length of the CDR3 is 17 residues. Germline V gene lookup returns CDR1 DFQATT and CDR2 SNEGSKA (reference sequence). The CDR3 here is CSASSRWERTSGNEQFF. DNA of the CDR3: TGCAGTGCTAGTAGTAGGTGGGAGAGGACTAGCGGCAATGAGCAGTTCTTC.

This clone was recorded once. The rearrangement links TRBV15 to TRBJ2-3; tentatively, D is TRBD2 (5 bases). Trimming took 7 bases from V and 5 from J, leaving 13 bases between them. Germline V gives CDR1 LNHNV, CDR2 YYDKDF (reference sequence). There are 13 residues in the CDR3. The CDR3 region is CATTPVAGDTQYF. For the CDR3, the DNA is TGTGCCACCACTCCGGTTGCGGGAGATACGCAGTATTTT.

The chain recombines TRBV3-1 (or the pseudogene TRBV3-2) with TRBJ1-1, with 9 bases identical to TRBD1. Trimming took 3 bases from V and 0 from J; bases not matched to a gene: 2. The CDR3 has 15 amino acids. The germline V gene has CDR1 LGHDT and CDR2 YNNKEL (reference sequence). The CDR3 DNA is TGTGCCAGCAGCCAGGGACAGGGAATGAACACTGAAGCTTTCTTT. This encodes CASSQGQGMNTEAFF.

This chain links TRBV12-2 with TRBJ1-2; the D call of TRBD1 is as the table states it, not checked on the DNA. TRBV12-2 is assigned pseudogene status. This CDR3 spans 13 amino acids. CDR3 region: CASRLEDSYGYTF. The CDR3 coding sequence is TGTGCAAGTCGCTTAGAGGACAGCTATGGCTACACCTTC.

This clone appeared a single time. The chain combines TRBV2 with TRBJ1-1, with D tentatively TRBD1 (5 bases). The CDR3 totals 14 residues. Trimming shortened V by 7 bases and J by 4 bases, and 16 bases separated the two germline ends. The germline V gene has CDR1 SNHLY and CDR2 FYNNEI. The CDR3 coding sequence is TGTGCCAGCACCGAAGGGGCGCCGAGCACTGAAGCTTTCTTT. Protein: CASTEGAPSTEAFF.

V and J are TRBV7-2 and TRBJ2-7; 11 positions agree with TRBD2. Trimming cost V 1 base and J 1 base; bases outside gene matches: 12. The CDR3 contains 19 residues. The germline V gene has CDR1 SGHTA and CDR2 FQGNSA. The DNA of the CDR3 is TGTGCCAGCAGCTTAGAGTCTCCCCGGACTAGCGGGTTGTCCTACGAGCAGTACGTC. Translated, it gives CASSLESPRTSGLSYEQYV.